A single sample gave rise to the 23 T cell receptor beta chains below, sequenced in a study of regulatory T cells in long-lasting Graves disease. Both iRepertoire HTBI primers and Arm-PCR of CDR3 regions were used to build the TCR beta libraries. A single record per CDR3 protein comes from TCRdb applying MiXCR to the multiplex PCR reads. The sample yields 400,000 to 650,000 distinct CDR3 sequences, about 15% seen once. Time point given: newly diagnosed GD, antithyroid drugs for less than 3 months. The TCR library was prepared using RNA isolated from PBMCs. This same sample was also taken into another study, of T cells in Graves' hyperthyroidism and ophthalmopathy.

Here the sequenced sample was peripheral blood mononuclear cells (PBMCs), taken at new diagnosis, from a patient treated with antithyroid drugs. The receptor source for this set is a woman in her forties or fifties with Graves disease.

This clonotype was seen just once. A much bigger clone sits one base away, suggesting this may be a read error. The V gene is TRBV5-1, the J gene TRBJ1-1; possibly TRBD1 for D (6 bases). This CDR3 comprises 15 residues. Trimming cost V 2 bases and J 6 bases, with 17 bases left between them. The V gene's germline CDR1 is SGHRS and CDR2 YFSETQ. CDR3 sequence: CASSLGDRGGAEAFF. The CDR3 region has the DNA TGCGCCAGCAGCTTAGGGGACCGGGGGGGCGCTGAAGCTTTCTTT. The full variable domain, completed using reference TRBV5-1 and TRBJ1-1, is KAGVTQTPRYLIKTRGQQVTLSCSPISGHRSVSWYQQTPGQGLQFLFEYFSETQRNKGNFPGRFSGRQFSNSRSEMNVSTLELGDSALYLCASSLGDRGGAEAFFGQGTRLTVV.

This clonotype was counted many times. The chain has TRBV20-1 and TRBJ1-1, with unresolved D. The CDR3 consists of 15 residues. Germline CDR1 DFQATT, CDR2 SNEGSKA (reference sequence). The V gene lost 0 bases and the J gene lost 1 base, with 12 bases spanning the gap. In DNA form, the CDR3 reads TGCAGTGCTAGAGATGTGGCAGGAGAGAACACTGAAGCTTTCTTT. This encodes CSARDVAGENTEAFF.

V usage is TRBV9 and J usage is TRBJ2-7; no firm D call. V lost 3 bases and J lost 1, with 14 bases in between. CDR3 length: 15 amino acids. The V gene's germline CDR1 is SGDLS and CDR2 YYNGEE. CDR3 bases: TGTGCCAGCAGCGCAGAACATATTGATTCCTACGAGCAGTACTTC. The encoded protein is CASSAEHIDSYEQYF.

The chain combines TRBV7-3 with TRBJ2-2; D possibly matches TRBD1 or TRBD2 (7 bases each). V was trimmed by 5 bases and J by 5 bases, leaving 15 bases between them. The CDR3 has 15 residues. Germline CDR1 and CDR2: SGHTA and FQGTGA. CDR3 DNA: TGTGCCAGCAGCCTGACAGGGAGGGAGACCGGGGAGCTGTTTTTT. Translated: CASSLTGRETGELFF.

Details on this clonotype: This is likely an artifact of a read error, given a far larger clone one base away. This chain connects TRBV7-2 to TRBJ1-2, with D possibly TRBD1 on 5 matching bases. The CDR3 totals 14 residues. CDR1 and CDR2 (germline): SGHTA, FQGNSA. The CDR3 nucleotides are TGTGCCAGCAGCTTAGGAGACAGAACCTATGGCCACACCTTC. Translated: CASSLGDRTYGHTF.

This clonotype was counted a few times. The rearrangement joins TRBV4-1 to TRBJ1-4, with D unclear. V shed 11 bases and J shed 1 base, with 8 bases lying between them. This CDR3 is 12 amino acids long. Germline-derived CDR1 and CDR2 are MGHRA and YSYEKL. CDR3 in DNA: TGCGCCGCGGGCCAAACTAATGAAAAACTGTTTTTT. Amino acids: CAAGQTNEKLFF.

The CDR3 DNA reads TGTGCCAGTAGTCGAAACAGAGCTAACTATGGCTACACCTTC. The encoded protein is CASSRNRANYGYTF. The rearrangement uses TRBV19 and TRBJ1-2; no definite D call. The V end lost 5 bases, the J end lost 0 bases, and 10 bases lay between the germline ends. CDR3 length: 14 residues. Germline V gene sequence: CDR1 LNHDA, CDR2 SQIVND (reference sequence). Looking up the rest from reference TRBV19 and TRBJ1-2 gives the full variable domain: DGGITQSPKYLFRKEGQNVTLSCEQNLNHDAMYWYRQDPGQGLRLIYYSQIVNDFQKGDIAEGYSVSREKKESFPLTVTSAQKNPTAFYLCASSRNRANYGYTFGSGTRLTVV.

This clonotype was found many times. This chain joins TRBV5-1 and TRBJ2-3, with 9 bases fitting TRBD1. The CDR3 totals 16 residues. V lost 4 bases to trimming and J lost 0 bases; unmatched junction nucleotides: 6. The germline CDR1 and CDR2 sequences are SGHRS and YFSETQ. DNA for the CDR3: TGCGCCAGCAGCCTAGACAGGGGGAGGAGCACAGATACGCAGTATTTT. As protein: CASSLDRGRSTDTQYF.

The V and J genes are TRBV6-5 and TRBJ2-5; D uncertain. CDR3 length equals 15 residues. V was trimmed by 0 bases and J by 5 bases, leaving 13 bases between them. Per the germline V gene, CDR1 is MNHEY and CDR2 is SVGAGI. The CDR3 DNA is TGTGCCAGCAGTTACTCGGGAAACCCTTCGGAGACCCAGTACTTC. Its translation is CASSYSGNPSETQYF.

This clonotype was observed many times. V usage is TRBV7-8 and J usage is TRBJ2-7; the D is unclear. Germline-derived CDR1 and CDR2 are SGHVS and FQNEAQ. The length of the CDR3 is 12 residues. The V and J ends lost 3 bases and 5 bases respectively, with 8 bases between them. In nucleotides, the CDR3 is TGTGCCAGCAGCTTGGAGTGGAACGAGCAGTACTTC. It is translated as CASSLEWNEQYF.

This clonotype came up many times. V gene TRBV12-3 or TRBV12-4 combines with J gene TRBJ2-3; D unclear. With 8 bases removed from V and 5 bases from J, the gap between germline ends came to 5 bases. The CDR3 is 10 residues long. The CDR3 here is CASAIDTQYF. The CDR3 region has the DNA TGTGCCAGCGCGATAGATACGCAGTATTTT.

This clonotype is a singleton in its sample. Relative to the germline gene, one junction end is altered; a read error may explain this. This rearrangement joins TRBV14 to TRBJ1-1; no clear D gene. Germline V gene lookup returns CDR1 SGHDN and CDR2 FVKESK. The CDR3 runs to 13 residues. The CDR3 nucleotides read TGTGCCAGCAGACAAGTACCAGGCGCTGAAGCTTTCTTT. Encoded protein: CASRQVPGAEAFF. Together with reference TRBV14 and TRBJ1-1, the CDR3 gives the full variable domain: EAGVTQFPSHSVIEKGQTVTLRCDPISGHDNLYWYRRVMGKEIKFLLHFVKESKQDESGMPNNRFLAERTGGTYSTLKVQPAELEDSGVYFCASRQVPGAEAFFGQGTRLTVV.

This clonotype was counted ten times or more. The chain combines TRBV28 with TRBJ1-2; D may be TRBD1 (5 bases). Germline CDR1 MDHEN, CDR2 SYDVKM. Between the trimmed V and J ends, which lost 10 bases and 4 bases, there was a span of 16 bases. This CDR3 has 13 amino acids. The CDR3 protein is CATTNQGLYGYTF. For the CDR3, the DNA is TGTGCCACCACAAATCAGGGACTCTATGGCTACACCTTC.

This clonotype was seen ten or more times. This chain connects TRBV12-3 or TRBV12-4 to TRBJ1-2; D perhaps matches TRBD1 (6 bases). The CDR3 length is 12 residues. V lost 6 bases and J 6 bases, leaving 11 bases between the germline ends. The CDR3 DNA follows: TGTGCCAGCAGCCTCCGGACAGATGGCTACACCTTC. Its protein is CASSLRTDGYTF.

This chain joins TRBV9 and TRBJ2-2; a weak D match, TRBD2 (5 bases). Germline V lookup: CDR1 SGDLS, CDR2 YYNGEE. The V and J ends lost 2 bases and 4 bases respectively, with 12 bases between them. This CDR3 is 15 amino acids long. CDR3 coding DNA: TGTGCCAGCAGCGTGGACCTAGCTGGCACCGGGGAGCTGTTTTTT. This encodes CASSVDLAGTGELFF.

This clonotype is a singleton in its sample. The chain employs TRBV20-1 and TRBJ1-2; D may be TRBD1 (5 bases). Trimming stripped 5 bases from V and 2 bases from J, with 15 bases between. The CDR3 consists of 14 residues. The germline V gene encodes CDR1 DFQATT and CDR2 SNEGSKA (reference sequence). CDR3 region: CSALAGGSNYGYTF. As DNA, the CDR3 is TGCAGTGCTCTGGCGGGGGGTTCCAACTATGGCTACACCTTC.

This clonotype was picked up a small number of times. Compared with germline, one end of the junction differs, possibly owing to a read error. The V gene is TRBV24-1, the J gene TRBJ2-3; 10 nucleotides agree with TRBD2. Germline CDR1 is KGHDR and CDR2 is SFDVKD. The CDR3 covers 15 residues. The DNA for the CDR3 is TGTGCCACCAGTGCGCCTAGCGGGGGCACCGATACGCAGTATTTT. Amino acids: CATSAPSGGTDTQYF.

There are many counts of this clonotype. The V and J genes are TRBV2 and TRBJ2-3; D call uncertain. This CDR3 region has 14 residues. Germline V gene data show CDR1 as SNHLY and CDR2 as FYNNEI. V lost 4 bases and J lost 4, with 12 bases in between. Written as DNA, the CDR3 is TGTGCCAGCAGTGGTAGGATCGACGCAGATACGCAGTATTTT. Encoded protein: CASSGRIDADTQYF.

The table lists this clonotype with many counts. The chain couples TRBV12-3 or TRBV12-4 to TRBJ2-5; 7 nucleotides agree with TRBD1. Losses at the gene ends were 1 base for V and 1 base for J; bases not matched to a gene: 9. The CDR3 extends over 17 amino acids. The DNA for the CDR3 is TGTGCCAGCAGTTTAGGCATTGGGACAGTTATCCAAGAGACCCAGTACTTC. Protein product: CASSLGIGTVIQETQYF.

The genes are TRBV11-2 and TRBJ1-2; a possible D gene is TRBD1 (6 bases). V was clipped by 3 bases and J by 9 bases, with 14 bases between them. The CDR3 consists of 13 residues. Germline V gives CDR1 SGHAT, CDR2 FQNNGV. In DNA, the CDR3 is TGTGCCAGCAGCTTCTCGGCCGGGGACAGCTACACCTTC. Residues: CASSFSAGDSYTF.

This clonotype has just a few counts. The chain couples TRBV20-1 to TRBJ1-1, with D possibly being TRBD1 (5 bases). The germline CDR1 and CDR2 sequences are DFQATT and SNEGSKA (reference sequence). V lost 1 base and J 1 base, leaving 10 bases between the germline ends. CDR3 size: 14 residues. Written as DNA, the CDR3 is TGCAGTGCTAGAGTGTCGGGGCCGAACACTGAAGCTTTCTTT. It yields the protein CSARVSGPNTEAFF.

This rearrangement joins TRBV28 to TRBJ2-7; D may be TRBD1 (5 bases). In germline, CDR1 is MDHEN, CDR2 SYDVKM. V was cut by 4 bases and J by 3 bases, with 13 bases left in between. CDR3 length equals 14 residues. In DNA, the CDR3 is TGTGCCAGCAGTTATATCCCAAGGGGCTACGAGCAGTACTTC. Its translation: CASSYIPRGYEQYF.

This clonotype was detected many times. The V and J genes are TRBV7-9 and TRBJ2-7, with 9 bases that match TRBD1. The J segment lost 5 bases and the V segment lost 5 bases, leaving 7 bases of the junction unmatched. Germline loops: CDR1 SEHNR, CDR2 FQNEAQ (reference sequence). The CDR3 totals 14 residues. CDR3 DNA: TGTGCCAGCAGCCATGGGACAGGGATTGACGAGCAGTACTTC. Its translation: CASSHGTGIDEQYF. Variable domain in full (rest from reference TRBV7-9 and TRBJ2-7): DTGVSQNPRHKITKRGQNVTFRCDPISEHNRLYWYRQTLGQGPEFLTYFQNEAQLEKSRLLSDRFSAERPKGSFSTLEIQRTEQGDSAMYLCASSHGTGIDEQYFGPGTRLTVT.